These 30 T cell receptor beta chains came from one sample sequenced in a study of cytomegalovirus exposure and HLA in healthy donors. A multiplex PCR was run with 60 Vbeta primers and 13 Jbeta primers. TCRdb's copy holds only in-frame clones and misses some; the assay was immunoSEQ multiplex PCR. Of under 200,000 clones listed, around 73% are singletons. The sequenced material came from PBMCs. Receptors were obtained from a man aged 60 to 75 in good health and CMV-seronegative.

The gene calls are TRBV7-9 and TRBJ2-2, with D possibly being TRBD1 (6 bases). Trimming stripped 5 bases from V and 5 bases from J, with 18 bases between. The germline V gene has CDR1 SEHNR and CDR2 FQNEAQ (reference sequence). CDR3 length: 16 residues. CDR3 residues: CASSPPSGESTGELFF. The DNA of the CDR3 is TGTGCCAGCAGCCCTCCCTCAGGGGAGAGTACCGGGGAGCTGTTTTTT.

The genes are TRBV6-1 and TRBJ2-5; 9 positions agree with TRBD1. This CDR3 has 15 residues. CDR1 is MNHNS, CDR2 SASEGT, per germline. V lost 7 bases to trimming and J lost 3 bases; unmatched junction nucleotides: 9. The CDR3 DNA is TGTGCCAGCACTCGAACCGGGACAGGGAAAGAGACCCAGTACTTC. This translates into CASTRTGTGKETQYF.

This clone was counted only a few times. V is TRBV5-8 and J is TRBJ1-5; TRBD1 agrees at 7 bases. This CDR3 is 15 amino acids long. From germline, CDR1 is SGHTS and CDR2 YDEGEE. V lost 4 bases to trimming and J lost 7 bases; unmatched junction nucleotides: 11. The CDR3 region is CASSPPDRADQPQHF. CDR3 in DNA: TGTGCCAGCAGCCCTCCCGACAGGGCAGACCAGCCCCAGCATTTT.

The V gene is TRBV6-5, the J gene TRBJ1-2; TRBD1 matches 8 bases. Germline assignment: CDR1 MNHEY and CDR2 SVGAGI. The CDR3 contains 15 residues. J was trimmed by 8 bases and V by 0 bases; bases with no gene match: 8. The CDR3 spells CASSYSTDRVGGYTF. CDR3 nucleotides: TGTGCCAGCAGTTACTCTACGGACAGGGTCGGAGGCTACACCTTC.

The rearrangement links TRBV2 to TRBJ2-7, with D maybe TRBD1 (6 bases). The CDR3 runs 13 residues. The V gene's germline CDR1 is SNHLY and CDR2 FYNNEI. The germline V and J ends were trimmed by 6 bases and 4 bases, with 13 bases remaining between them. CDR3 sequence (DNA): TGTGCCAGCAGCCCCTGGACAGTTTACGAGCAGTACTTC. This encodes CASSPWTVYEQYF.

The chain carries TRBV19 and TRBJ2-5; 7 nucleotides align to TRBD1. With V trimmed by 6 bases and J by 5 bases, 18 bases remained unmatched. Germline V gene data show CDR1 as LNHDA and CDR2 as SQIVND (reference sequence). The CDR3 has 17 amino acids. This CDR3 reads CASSRQGRAPRPETQYF. In nucleotides, the CDR3 is TGTGCCAGTAGCAGACAGGGTAGGGCCCCCCGTCCGGAGACCCAGTACTTC. Full variable domain (outside the CDR3, taken from reference TRBV19 and TRBJ2-5): DGGITQSPKYLFRKEGQNVTLSCEQNLNHDAMYWYRQDPGQGLRLIYYSQIVNDFQKGDIAEGYSVSREKKESFPLTVTSAQKNPTAFYLCASSRQGRAPRPETQYFGPGTRLLVL.

This clone came up a few times. This sequence joins TRBV6-1 and TRBJ2-5; D is perhaps TRBD2 (5 bases). Trimming removed 3 bases from V and 2 bases from J, with 13 bases in between. CDR3 length equals 15 residues. The germline V gene encodes CDR1 MNHNS and CDR2 SASEGT. In nucleotides, the CDR3 is TGTGCCAGCAGTGAGGGCGGGCTTTCACAAGAGACCCAGTACTTC. It codes for CASSEGGLSQETQYF.

As to this clone: Other DNA sequences from this sample encode an identical CDR3 as well. This CDR3 is CASSLGQGYTEAFF. The CDR3 DNA reads as TGCGCCAGCAGCTTGGGACAGGGCTACACTGAAGCTTTCTTT. The V and J genes are TRBV5-1 and TRBJ1-1; 7 bases agree with TRBD1. CDR3 length equals 14 residues. CDR1 is SGHRS, CDR2 YFSETQ, per germline. V was pared by 0 bases and J by 3 bases, with 2 bases of the junction left unmatched.

The chain employs TRBV6-5 and TRBJ2-1, with 11 bases identical to TRBD2. V dropped 4 bases and J dropped 9; count of bases not matched to a gene: 5. Germline V gene sequence: CDR1 MNHEY, CDR2 SVGAGI. The CDR3 is 14 residues long. The CDR3 here is CASSLAGGLAEQFF. The CDR3 bases are TGTGCCAGCAGTTTAGCGGGGGGGCTGGCTGAGCAGTTCTTC.

V is TRBV7-9 and J is TRBJ2-7; TRBD1 agrees at 7 bases. CDR1 SEHNR and CDR2 FQNEAQ come from the germline V gene (reference sequence). Trimming took 1 base from V and 2 from J; bases not matched to a gene: 17. The CDR3 length is 19 residues. CDR3 coding DNA: TGTGCCAGCAGCTTAGGAGCCGGTTTCGGGACAGAGGGCGCCTACGAGCAGTACTTC. Its protein product is CASSLGAGFGTEGAYEQYF.

A remark on this clone: At one end the junction does not follow the germline gene, possibly because of a read error. V is TRBV7-3 and J is TRBJ2-3, with TRBD2 matching 8 bases. Germline V gene sequence: CDR1 SGHTA, CDR2 FQGTGA. This CDR3 is 14 amino acids long. The CDR3 DNA reads TGTGCCAGCAGCCCCTGGACTAGCACGGATACGCAGTATTTT. Its protein is CASSPWTSTDTQYF.

The genes are TRBV30 and TRBJ1-3, with D possibly matching TRBD1 (6 bases). CDR1 is GTSNPN and CDR2 is SVGIG in the germline V gene (reference sequence). V was pared by 1 base and J by 5 bases, with 12 bases between. The CDR3 has 14 residues. The CDR3 bases are TGTGCCTGGAGTGGGGCAGGGGAACGAAACACCATATATTTT. This codes for CAWSGAGERNTIYF.

The chain has TRBV5-6 and TRBJ1-2; 7 nucleotides match TRBD1. Trimming at V came to 4 bases and at J to 3 bases, leaving 6 bases not matched to a gene. CDR1 is SGHDT and CDR2 is YYEEEE in the germline V gene. The CDR3 sequence is 14 residues long. Here the CDR3 DNA reads TGTGCCAGCAGCCAGACAGGGCCCTACTATGGCTACACCTTC. Amino acid sequence: CASSQTGPYYGYTF.

This clone has a handful of counts. Other DNA sequences in this sample translate to the same CDR3. The V and J genes are TRBV5-4 and TRBJ1-4; TRBD1 matches 8 bases. V lost 0 bases to trimming and J lost 2 bases; unmatched junction nucleotides: 0. Germline CDR1 SGHNT, CDR2 YYREEE (reference sequence). CDR3 length equals 15 residues. The CDR3 loop is CASSLGQGTNEKLFF. CDR3 sequence (DNA): TGTGCCAGCAGCTTGGGACAGGGGACTAATGAAAAACTGTTTTTT.

The chain is built from TRBV18 and TRBJ2-7; D is unresolved. Germline CDR1 is KGHSH and CDR2 is LQKENI. The length of the CDR3 is 13 residues. The V end lost 2 bases, the J end lost 7 bases, and 12 bases lay between the germline ends. CDR3 nucleotide sequence: TGTGCCAGCTCACCAGCCTCGCTCAGGGAGCAGTACTTC. It translates to CASSPASLREQYF.

The chain uses TRBV6-4 and TRBJ1-3, with D possibly TRBD1 on 6 matching bases. CDR3 length: 14 residues. Trimming shortened V by 8 bases and J by 0 bases, and 11 bases separated the two germline ends. Germline V gene sequence: CDR1 MRHNA, CDR2 SNTAGT. This chain's CDR3 is CASGGQSSGNTIYF. In DNA, the CDR3 is TGTGCCAGCGGGGGCCAAAGCTCTGGAAACACCATATATTTT.

This clone was seen only a few times. This rearrangement joins TRBV10-3 to TRBJ1-2; 8 nucleotides align to TRBD1. Germline-derived CDR1 and CDR2 are ENHRY and SYGVKD. Unmatched junction bases numbered 11, after V lost 3 bases and J lost 8 bases. The CDR3 runs to 15 residues. For the CDR3, the DNA is TGTGCCATCAGTGACCCTACGACAGGGGTGGGCGGCTACACCTTC. Amino acids: CAISDPTTGVGGYTF.

V gene TRBV18 combines with J gene TRBJ1-1; TRBD1 matches at 8 bases. The CDR3 has 17 amino acids. The germline V gene encodes CDR1 KGHSH and CDR2 LQKENI. Germline trimming cut 4 bases from V and 2 bases from J; bases unmatched to any gene: 12. CDR3 DNA sequence: TGTGCCAGCTCACTACCTATCGCCGGGACAGGAAACACTGAAGCTTTCTTT. It codes for CASSLPIAGTGNTEAFF.

V usage is TRBV29-1 and J usage is TRBJ2-3; 12 nucleotides align to TRBD2. The CDR3 contains 16 residues. CDR1 SQVTM and CDR2 ANQGSEA come from the germline V gene. V lost 0 bases, J lost 5 bases, and 6 bases stayed unmatched. Written as DNA, the CDR3 is TGCAGCGTTGAAGATTCGCTAGCGGGAGGGGAAGATACGCAGTATTTT. It specifies CSVEDSLAGGEDTQYF.

This chain joins TRBV7-8 and TRBJ1-5; perhaps TRBD1 as D (5 bases). This CDR3 is 16 amino acids long. V was trimmed by 0 bases and J by 5 bases, leaving 14 bases between them. Germline CDR1 SGHVS, CDR2 FQNEAQ. This CDR3 reads CASSLAGGGYYQPQHF. The CDR3 coding sequence is TGTGCCAGCAGCTTAGCGGGGGGAGGATACTATCAGCCCCAGCATTTT.

The rearrangement uses TRBV7-8 and TRBJ2-7; 11 nucleotides line up with TRBD1. CDR3 length: 16 residues. The junction had 9 bases not matched to a gene; V was cut back by 1 base and J by 7 bases. Germline values: CDR1 SGHVS, CDR2 FQNEAQ. For the CDR3, the DNA is TGTGCCAGCAGCTTAGGCCGGACAGGGGGCGGGTTTGAGCAGTACTTC. Encoded protein: CASSLGRTGGGFEQYF.

This clone turned up a few times. The V and J genes are TRBV11-1 and TRBJ2-7; D ambiguous. The CDR3 has 13 residues. V was shortened by 1 base and J by 2 bases, with 6 bases between the two germline ends. The germline V gene has CDR1 SGHAT and CDR2 FQDESV (reference sequence). The CDR3 bases are TGTGCCAGCAGCTTAGGGAGAGCCTACGAGCAGTACTTC. It specifies CASSLGRAYEQYF.

The chain carries TRBV5-4 and TRBJ1-1; TRBD1 aligns across 9 bases. The CDR3 has 14 amino acids. CDR1 SGHNT and CDR2 YYREEE come from the germline V gene (reference sequence). V lost 6 bases to trimming and J lost 3 bases; unmatched junction nucleotides: 6. In nucleotides, the CDR3 is TGTGCCAGCACCTCCGACAGGGGGGACACTGAAGCTTTCTTT. Amino acids: CASTSDRGDTEAFF.

The genes are TRBV7-8 and TRBJ1-5, with TRBD1 as a possible D gene (5 bases). V was trimmed by 2 bases and J by 4 bases, leaving 12 bases between them. The germline V gene encodes CDR1 SGHVS and CDR2 FQNEAQ. The CDR3 is 15 residues long. CDR3 bases: TGTGCCAGCAGCTTAAGTCCCGGGGGTAATCAGCCCCAGCATTTT. Translated: CASSLSPGGNQPQHF. The full variable domain, with the rest looked up from reference TRBV7-8 and TRBJ1-5, is GAGVSQSPRYKVAKRGQDVALRCDPISGHVSLFWYQQALGQGPEFLTYFQNEAQLDKSGLPSDRFFAERPEGSVSTLKIQRTQQEDSAVYLCASSLSPGGNQPQHFGDGTRLSIL.

The gene calls are TRBV6-5 and TRBJ1-2; weak D call: TRBD1 (5 bases). Trimming removed 5 bases from V and 2 bases from J, with 9 bases in between. This CDR3 region has 13 residues. Germline lookup yields CDR1 MNHEY and CDR2 SVGAGI. The CDR3, as DNA: TGTGCCAGCAGTAGACAGAGCAACTATGGCTACACCTTC. Translation gives CASSRQSNYGYTF.

In regard to this clone: The junction shows a germline mismatch at one end, possibly a read error. The chain recombines TRBV30 with TRBJ1-2, with 7 bases matching TRBD1. The CDR3 contains 14 residues. Germline V gene lookup returns CDR1 GTSNPN and CDR2 SVGIG (reference sequence). In nucleotides, the CDR3 is TGTGCCTCCGATGCGGGACAGCAGAACTATGGCTACCCCTTC. The encoded protein is CASDAGQQNYGYPF. Full variable domain (remainder filled in from reference TRBV30 and TRBJ1-2): SQTIHQWPATLVQPVGSPLSLECTVEGTSNPNLYWYRQAAGRGLQLLFYSVGIGQISSEVPQNLSASRPQDRQFILSSKKLLLSDSGFYLCASDAGQQNYGYPFGSGTRLTVV.

The chain uses TRBV2 and TRBJ1-5; D is unclear. There are 13 residues in the CDR3. The germline V gene encodes CDR1 SNHLY and CDR2 FYNNEI. The ends were cut back, 7 bases at V and 2 bases at J, with 9 bases in the middle. CDR3 DNA sequence: TGTGCCAGCAATGTGGGCGGCAATCAGCCCCAGCATTTT. Its translation: CASNVGGNQPQHF.

V and J are TRBV2 and TRBJ2-3, with 7 bases identical to TRBD1. V was clipped by 5 bases and J by 1 base; unmatched bases: 6. The CDR3 is 15 residues long. CDR1 and CDR2 from the germline V gene are SNHLY and FYNNEI. CDR3 DNA sequence: TGTGCCAGCAGTTACCGGGACAGCCGCACAGATACGCAGTATTTT. Amino acids: CASSYRDSRTDTQYF.

This clone was detected only once. The V call is TRBV7-3, the J call TRBJ2-1; 13 nucleotides line up with TRBD2. J gave up 6 bases and V 1 base, and 3 bases lay outside the gene matches. CDR3 length: 16 residues. Germline CDR1 is SGHTA and CDR2 is FQGTGA. CDR3 sequence reads: CASSLMRTSGSNEQFF. The CDR3 DNA sequence: TGTGCCAGCAGCTTAATGCGGACTAGCGGGAGCAATGAGCAGTTCTTC.

This chain uses TRBV29-1 with TRBJ2-2, with D tentatively TRBD2 (6 bases). The germline V gene encodes CDR1 SQVTM and CDR2 ANQGSEA. Deletions cut 7 bases from V and 6 bases from J, with 18 bases between. This CDR3 has 14 amino acids. In DNA, the CDR3 is TGCAGCGGCGAGGGACTCTCCAGCGCCGGGGAGCTGTTTTTT. Its translation is CSGEGLSSAGELFF.